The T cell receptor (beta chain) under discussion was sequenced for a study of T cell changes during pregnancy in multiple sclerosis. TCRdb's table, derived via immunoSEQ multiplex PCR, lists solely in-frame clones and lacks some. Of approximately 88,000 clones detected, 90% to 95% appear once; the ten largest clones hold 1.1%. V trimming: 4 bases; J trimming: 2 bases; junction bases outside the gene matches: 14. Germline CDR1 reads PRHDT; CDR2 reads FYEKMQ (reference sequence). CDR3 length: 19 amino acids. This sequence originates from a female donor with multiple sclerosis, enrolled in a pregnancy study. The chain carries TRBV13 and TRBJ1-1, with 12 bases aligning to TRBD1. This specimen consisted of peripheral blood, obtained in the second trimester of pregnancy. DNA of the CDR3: TGTGCCAGCAGCTCCAGGATAAACCGGGACAGGGGGCTAAACACTGAAGCTTTCTTT. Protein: CASSSRINRDRGLNTEAFF.